Below are 9 T cell receptor beta chains sequenced from a single sample in a study of blood T cell repertoires in COVID-19. Assay used: immunoSEQ multiplex PCR; TCRdb lists only in-frame clones, some missing. The sample holds fewer than 500,000 clones; about 87% are singletons and the top ten take 0.7% to 1%. The sequenced sample was peripheral blood. All receptors derive from a man younger than 30 with COVID-19, enrolled during active disease.

J is TRBJ2-2 and V is TRBV2; D perhaps matches TRBD2 (7 bases). Trimming took off 6 bases at V and 5 bases at J, with 13 bases between the two ends. The CDR3 length is 14 residues. In germline, CDR1 is SNHLY, CDR2 FYNNEI. The CDR3 DNA reads TGTGCCAGCAGGAAGGGGGGGCAGACCGGGGAGCTGTTTTTT. It codes for CASRKGGQTGELFF.

The chain uses TRBV7-9 and TRBJ2-2; weak D call: TRBD2 (7 bases). Deletions cut 5 bases from V and 2 bases from J, with 24 bases between. CDR1 is SEHNR, CDR2 FQNEAQ, per germline (reference sequence). CDR3 length equals 19 residues. The DNA of the CDR3 is TGTGCCAGCAGCCCCAACCCCGGGGGGCGTCGGGGAAACACCGGGGAGCTGTTTTTT. It encodes CASSPNPGGRRGNTGELFF.

CDR3 region: CASSLGTENTGELFF. CDR3 in DNA: TGTGCCAGCAGCTTAGGGACAGAGAACACCGGGGAGCTGTTTTTT. The chain couples TRBV7-9 to TRBJ2-2; TRBD1 might be the D (6 bases). The CDR3 sequence is 15 residues long. Trimming stripped 1 base from V and 1 base from J, with 7 bases between. From germline, CDR1 is SEHNR and CDR2 FQNEAQ (reference sequence).

This sequence joins TRBV28 and TRBJ1-4, with D possibly being TRBD1 (6 bases). In germline, CDR1 is MDHEN, CDR2 SYDVKM. This CDR3 comprises 12 residues. V lost 5 bases and J lost 9, with 10 bases in between. CDR3 bases: TGTGCCAGCAGTACCGGGACAAAAAAACTGTTTTTT. Its protein product is CASSTGTKKLFF.

Turning to this clone: Other DNA sequences in this sample translate to the same CDR3. The chain uses TRBV2 and TRBJ2-3; 10 positions agree with TRBD2. The CDR3 is made up of 14 amino acids. V lost 10 bases and J lost 2; bases outside the gene matches: 6. Germline V gene sequence: CDR1 SNHLY, CDR2 FYNNEI. CDR3 bases: TGTGCCACCGCCCTAGCGGGGGTCACAGATACGCAGTATTTT. Amino acids: CATALAGVTDTQYF.

The rearrangement uses TRBV10-2 and TRBJ1-2; 10 bases are a match to TRBD1. Germline CDR1 reads WSHSY; CDR2 reads SAAADI. The CDR3 runs to 15 residues. With V trimmed by 6 bases and J by 1 base, 5 bases remained unmatched. The CDR3 spells CASRDRGLINYGYTF. The CDR3 DNA is TGCGCCAGCAGAGACAGGGGGCTAATTAACTATGGCTACACCTTC.

The chain has TRBV11-3 and TRBJ2-5; D perhaps matches TRBD1 (6 bases). The CDR3 contains 15 residues. Germline CDR1 and CDR2: SGHNT and YENEEA. The V end lost 3 bases, the J end lost 7 bases, and 18 bases lay between the germline ends. CDR3 sequence: CASSLGATGRGTQYF. DNA for the CDR3: TGTGCCAGCAGCTTGGGGGCTACGGGTCGGGGGACCCAGTACTTC.

This chain uses TRBV12-3 or TRBV12-4 with TRBJ2-2, with TRBD2 as a possible D gene (5 bases). Trimming removed 8 bases from V and 3 bases from J, with 10 bases in between. The CDR3 covers 13 residues. CDR3 sequence reads: CASRRSDTGELFF. The CDR3 nucleotides read TGTGCCAGCCGGAGGTCCGACACCGGGGAGCTGTTTTTT.

The chain joins TRBV5-5 to TRBJ1-1, with D maybe TRBD1 (6 bases). V was cut by 3 bases and J by 0 bases, with 15 bases left in between. This CDR3 is 16 amino acids long. Germline V lookup: CDR1 SGHKS, CDR2 YYEKEE (reference sequence). The CDR3 loop reads CASSYDRRAMNTEAFF. CDR3 DNA sequence: TGTGCCAGCAGCTACGACAGGCGAGCGATGAACACTGAAGCTTTCTTT. The full variable domain, with the rest looked up from reference TRBV5-5 and TRBJ1-1, is DAGVTQSPTHLIKTRGQQVTLRCSPISGHKSVSWYQQVLGQGPQFIFQYYEKEERGRGNFPDRFSARQFPNYSSELNVNALLLGDSALYLCASSYDRRAMNTEAFFGQGTRLTVV.